The entry below gives a single TCR beta chain sequence along with its context. Germline lookup yields CDR1 SQVTM and CDR2 ANQGSEA. After removal of 3 bases from V and 4 bases from J, the junction contained 4 bases not matched to a gene. CDR3 length equals 14 residues. This sample was included in a study of patients and donors after allogeneic stem cell transplantation. Via MiXCR, TCRdb re-called the RT-PCR reads, giving one row per CDR3 protein. Of about 96,000 distinct CDR3 sequences listed, under 50% are singletons. The rearrangement links TRBV29-1 to TRBJ1-3; 9 bases are shared with TRBD1. What was sequenced was blood, either unsorted or a sorted T cell fraction (not recorded which). The origin of this receptor is a human donor who was either an allogeneic HSCT recipient or a stem cell or donor lymphocyte infusion donor (not recorded which). It is not recorded whose cells these are; they may come from a transplant donor. In nucleotides, the CDR3 is TGCAGCGTTGATCGGACAGGGGAAGGAAACACCATATATTTT. Encoded protein: CSVDRTGEGNTIYF.